This paragraph reports one T cell receptor beta chain. The antigen remains undetermined. Here immunoSEQ multiplex PCR was the method, and the copy in TCRdb shows in-frame clones only, minus some. The repertoire holds roughly 20,000 clones, with 76% as singletons. The CDR3 contains 15 residues. Germline V gene sequence: CDR1 SGHTA, CDR2 FQGNSA. V lost 1 base to trimming and J lost 8 bases, with 16 bases between them. These data come from a study of PD-1 blockade in classical Hodgkin lymphoma. The time point denotes: cycle 4 day 1 (C4D1), after more than five weeks of nivolumab. Relapse after autologous stem cell transplantation occurred in every patient, and brentuximab vedotin exposure varied. General study points: Individuals initiating nivolumab under 1 year after ASCT were excluded. Underlying causes for the observed repertoire differences were not defined, possibly disease activity or prior therapy.

The source is a human donor with classical Hodgkin lymphoma. This material consisted of peripheral blood mononuclear cells (PBMCs), taken before the fourth cycle of nivolumab. The chain employs TRBV7-2 and TRBJ2-3, with D perhaps matching TRBD2 (5 bases). CDR3 region: CASSLDSSGLPTQYF. Here the CDR3 DNA reads TGTGCCAGCAGCTTAGATAGCAGCGGTTTACCTACGCAGTATTTT.